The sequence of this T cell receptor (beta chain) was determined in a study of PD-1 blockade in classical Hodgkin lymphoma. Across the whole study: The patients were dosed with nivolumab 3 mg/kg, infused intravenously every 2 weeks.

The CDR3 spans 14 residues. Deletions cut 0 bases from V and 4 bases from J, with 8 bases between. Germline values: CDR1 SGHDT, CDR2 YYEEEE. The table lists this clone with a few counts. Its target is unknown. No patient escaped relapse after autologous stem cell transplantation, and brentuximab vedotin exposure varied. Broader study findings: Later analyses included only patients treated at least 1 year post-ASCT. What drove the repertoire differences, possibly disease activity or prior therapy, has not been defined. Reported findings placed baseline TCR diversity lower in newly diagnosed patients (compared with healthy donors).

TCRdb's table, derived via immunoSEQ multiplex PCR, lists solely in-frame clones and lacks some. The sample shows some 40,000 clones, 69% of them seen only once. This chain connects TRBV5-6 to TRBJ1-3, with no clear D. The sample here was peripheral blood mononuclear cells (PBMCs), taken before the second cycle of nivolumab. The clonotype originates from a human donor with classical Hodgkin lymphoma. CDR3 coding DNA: TGTGCCAGCAGCTTGGGAGGGATCGGAAACACCATATATTTT. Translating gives CASSLGGIGNTIYF.